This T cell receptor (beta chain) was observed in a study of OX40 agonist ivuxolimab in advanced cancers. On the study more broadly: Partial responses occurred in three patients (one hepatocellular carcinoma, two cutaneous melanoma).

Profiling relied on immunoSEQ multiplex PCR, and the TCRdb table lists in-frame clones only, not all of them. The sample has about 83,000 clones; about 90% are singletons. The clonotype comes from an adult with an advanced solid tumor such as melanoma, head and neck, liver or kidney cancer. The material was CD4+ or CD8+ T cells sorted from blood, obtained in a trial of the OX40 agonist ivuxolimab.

CDR3 coding DNA: TGTGCCAGCAGCCTGGGACAGGGCACTCTTAACTATGGCTACACCTTC. It codes for CASSLGQGTLNYGYTF. This rearrangement joins TRBV13 to TRBJ1-2; 9 nucleotides match TRBD1. Germline V gives CDR1 PRHDT, CDR2 FYEKMQ (reference sequence). The CDR3 has 16 residues. The V and J ends lost 5 bases and 1 base, in that order; junction bases with no gene match: 8.